This TCR beta chain was documented in a study of OX40 agonist ivuxolimab in advanced cancers. Profiled with immunoSEQ multiplex PCR; TCRdb holds only in-frame clones, not every one. There are about 69,000 clones in the sample; 84% occur only once, and 7.9% lies in the top ten. Germline CDR1 is SGHTA and CDR2 is FQGNSA. V lost 0 bases and J 14 bases, leaving 19 bases between the germline ends. This CDR3 comprises 14 residues. The receptor comes from an adult with an advanced solid tumor such as melanoma, head and neck, liver or kidney cancer. V and J are TRBV7-2 and TRBJ1-2; D ambiguous. The sequences come from CD4+ or CD8+ T cells sorted from blood, collected in a trial of the OX40 agonist ivuxolimab. The CDR3 is CASSLAETGFPGTF. The DNA for the CDR3 is TGTGCCAGCAGCTTAGCTGAAACCGGGTTCCCGGGGACCTTC.